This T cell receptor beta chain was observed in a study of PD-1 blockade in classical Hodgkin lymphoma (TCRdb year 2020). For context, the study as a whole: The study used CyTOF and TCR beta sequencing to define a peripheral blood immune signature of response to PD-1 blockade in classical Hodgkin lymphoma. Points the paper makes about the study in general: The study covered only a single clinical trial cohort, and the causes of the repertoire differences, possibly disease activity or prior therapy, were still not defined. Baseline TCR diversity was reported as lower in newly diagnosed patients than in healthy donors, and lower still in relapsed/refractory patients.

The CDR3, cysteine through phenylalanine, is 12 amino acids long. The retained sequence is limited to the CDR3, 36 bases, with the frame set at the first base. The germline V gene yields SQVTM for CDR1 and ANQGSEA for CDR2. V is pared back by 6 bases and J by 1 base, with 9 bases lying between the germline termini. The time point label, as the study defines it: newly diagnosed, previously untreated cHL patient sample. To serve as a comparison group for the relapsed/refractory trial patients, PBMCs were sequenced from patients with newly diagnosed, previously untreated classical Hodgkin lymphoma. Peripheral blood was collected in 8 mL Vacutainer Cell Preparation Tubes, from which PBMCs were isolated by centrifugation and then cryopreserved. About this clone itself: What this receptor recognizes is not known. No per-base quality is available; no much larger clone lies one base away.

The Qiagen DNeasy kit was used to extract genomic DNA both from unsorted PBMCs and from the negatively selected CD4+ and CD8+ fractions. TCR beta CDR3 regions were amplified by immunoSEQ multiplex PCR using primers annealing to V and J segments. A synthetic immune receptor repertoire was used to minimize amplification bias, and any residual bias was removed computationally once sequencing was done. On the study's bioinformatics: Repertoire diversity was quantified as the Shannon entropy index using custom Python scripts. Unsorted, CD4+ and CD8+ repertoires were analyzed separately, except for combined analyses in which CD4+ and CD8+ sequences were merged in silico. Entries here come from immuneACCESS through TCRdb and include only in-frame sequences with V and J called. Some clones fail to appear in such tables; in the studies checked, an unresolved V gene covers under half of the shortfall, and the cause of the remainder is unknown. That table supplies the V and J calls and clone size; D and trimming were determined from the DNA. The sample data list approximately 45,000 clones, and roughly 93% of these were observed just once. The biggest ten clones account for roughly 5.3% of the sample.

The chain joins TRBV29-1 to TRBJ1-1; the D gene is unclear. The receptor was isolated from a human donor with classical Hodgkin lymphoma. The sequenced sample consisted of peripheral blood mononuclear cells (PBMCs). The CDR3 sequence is CSVGIQNTEAFF. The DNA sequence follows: TGCAGCGTAGGGATTCAGAACACTGAAGCTTTCTTT.